This T cell receptor (beta chain) was retrieved from a study of CD8+ T cells in alopecia areata. Study-level background: Treated patients were dosed with oral tofacitinib, taking 5 to 10 mg twice daily.

Note on this clone: What it recognizes is unknown.

Trimming removed 7 bases from V and 8 bases from J, with 18 bases in between. CDR1 and CDR2 from the germline V gene are SQVTM and ANQGSEA. The CDR3 runs 13 residues. This sample's treatment: oral pan-JAK inhibitor, 5-10 mg twice daily. It was cDNA, reverse transcribed from extracted RNA, that served as the sequencing template. Assay used: immunoSEQ multiplex PCR; TCRdb lists only in-frame clones, some missing. The sample has 180,000 or so clones; approximately 50% are singletons. Findings of the study overall: In scalp and blood during tofacitinib, many expanded lesional clones persisted.

Sequencing was performed on CD8+ T cells sorted from blood, taken between weeks 51 and 54, from a patient treated with tofacitinib. This receptor was identified in a human donor with alopecia areata. This chain joins TRBV29-1 and TRBJ2-1; D perhaps matches TRBD1 (6 bases). The CDR3 region has the DNA TGCAGCGGGAAAGGGGGTGAGGCTTATGAGCAGTTCTTC. It encodes CSGKGGEAYEQFF.